This passage covers 20 T cell receptor beta chains from one sample sequenced in a study of siplizumab effects on memory and regulatory T cells. Libraries were prepared by immunoSEQ multiplex PCR; TCRdb keeps only in-frame clonotypes and omits some of them. The table has approximately 82,000 clones, roughly 90% seen once; the top ten hold 1.5%. The sequenced sample was Tregs sorted from blood. The receptors were gathered from a human donor in good health.

This sequence joins TRBV18 and TRBJ2-3, with TRBD1 matching over 9 bases. The CDR3 extends over 17 amino acids. Trimming removed 4 bases from V and 3 bases from J; junction bases left unmatched: 11. Germline V CDR1 and CDR2: KGHSH, LQKENI. The CDR3 is CASSLTPQGAHTDTQYF. The DNA of the CDR3 is TGTGCCAGCTCACTTACTCCACAGGGGGCGCATACAGATACGCAGTATTTT. The full variable domain, in which reference TRBV18 and TRBJ2-3 provide the parts outside the CDR3, is NAGVMQNPRHLVRRRGQEARLRCSPMKGHSHVYWYRQLPEEGLKFMVYLQKENIIDESGMPKERFSAEFPKEGPSILRIQQVVRGDSAAYFCASSLTPQGAHTDTQYFGPGTRLTVL.

The rearrangement links TRBV29-1 to TRBJ2-5, with TRBD1 identical over 9 bases. The CDR3 consists of 11 residues. Germline lookup yields CDR1 SQVTM and CDR2 ANQGSEA. V was pared by 7 bases and J by 5 bases, with 2 bases of the junction left unmatched. CDR3: CSGDRAETQYF. CDR3 bases: TGCAGCGGGGACAGGGCCGAGACCCAGTACTTC.

This chain uses TRBV4-1 with TRBJ2-1, with 7 nucleotides matching TRBD2. Germline V gives CDR1 MGHRA, CDR2 YSYEKL. The trim removed 1 base at V and 0 bases at J, leaving 12 bases unmatched. There are 19 residues in the CDR3. As DNA, the CDR3 is TGCGCCAGCAGCCAAGGGGACTTTGCGGGGGTACTCTCCTACAATGAGCAGTTCTTC. Translating gives CASSQGDFAGVLSYNEQFF.

The V call is TRBV10-3, the J call TRBJ2-3; D is uncertain. The CDR3 loop spans 15 amino acids. V shed 10 bases and J shed 2 bases, with 19 bases lying between them. The germline V gene encodes CDR1 ENHRY and CDR2 SYGVKD. The CDR3 region is CATKHPSPSTDTQYF. In DNA form, the CDR3 reads TGTGCCACCAAGCACCCTTCCCCCTCCACAGATACGCAGTATTTT.

This clone was recorded once. V and J are TRBV29-1 and TRBJ2-5; TRBD1 matches 8 bases. J lost 5 bases, V lost 8 bases, and 7 bases had no gene match. Per the germline V gene, CDR1 is SQVTM and CDR2 is ANQGSEA. The CDR3 has 12 residues. CDR3 coding DNA: TGCAGCCTGCAGGGGGCATGGGAGACCCAGTACTTC. Encoded protein: CSLQGAWETQYF.

The V gene is TRBV27, the J gene TRBJ1-1; D is perhaps TRBD1 (5 bases). Germline CDR1 MNHEY, CDR2 SMNVEV (reference sequence). Trimming pared 3 bases from V and 1 base from J, leaving 18 bases between. This CDR3 is built from 17 residues. The CDR3 loop is CASSFPMGGEGNTEAFF. The DNA for the CDR3 is TGTGCCAGCAGTTTTCCCATGGGGGGGGAGGGGAACACTGAAGCTTTCTTT.

The J gene is TRBJ2-7, the V gene TRBV5-6; 12 bases are shared with TRBD1. The CDR3 has 16 amino acids. The V and J ends lost 2 bases and 7 bases, in that order; junction bases with no gene match: 10. Germline lookup yields CDR1 SGHDT and CDR2 YYEEEE. The CDR3 DNA reads as TGTGCCAGCAGCTTAGGGGTAGGGACAGGGGGCCGGGAGCAGTACTTC. Encoded protein: CASSLGVGTGGREQYF.

This chain connects TRBV4-3 to TRBJ1-1, with no clear D. V gave up 4 bases and J gave up 1 base, with 10 bases separating them. Germline V CDR1 and CDR2: LGHNA, YSLEER. The CDR3 extends over 14 amino acids. The CDR3 is CASSPRTPNTEAFF. CDR3 DNA sequence: TGCGCCAGCAGCCCGAGGACCCCGAACACTGAAGCTTTCTTT.

This chain connects TRBV2 to TRBJ2-1, with a possible D match to TRBD2 (5 bases). Germline CDR1 and CDR2: SNHLY and FYNNEI. Trimming removed 4 bases at V and 14 bases at J, with 15 bases between. There are 12 residues in the CDR3. Written as DNA, the CDR3 is TGTGCCAGCAGTGTGAGTCAGCCAGCGGAGTTCTTC. Residues: CASSVSQPAEFF.

The chain is built from TRBV19 and TRBJ2-7; 11 nucleotides line up with TRBD1. From germline, CDR1 is LNHDA and CDR2 SQIVND (reference sequence). There are 15 residues in the CDR3. Trimming removed 4 bases from V and 6 bases from J; junction bases left unmatched: 8. The CDR3 bases are TGTGCCAGTAGTAGACTCCCGGGACAGGGGGGCGAGCAGTACTTC. Translation: CASSRLPGQGGEQYF.

This clone was detected a few times. This sequence joins TRBV7-9 and TRBJ1-2; a possible D gene is TRBD1 (5 bases). The V and J ends lost 1 base and 4 bases respectively, with 10 bases between them. The CDR3 loop spans 14 amino acids. Germline CDR1 is SEHNR and CDR2 is FQNEAQ (reference sequence). The CDR3 protein is CASSLGGPTYGYTF. CDR3 bases: TGTGCCAGCAGCTTAGGGGGCCCTACCTATGGCTACACCTTC.

This chain links TRBV18 with TRBJ2-6; a weak D match, TRBD1 (6 bases). The CDR3 runs to 19 residues. Germline assignment: CDR1 KGHSH and CDR2 LQKENI. V lost 5 bases and J 0 bases, leaving 20 bases between the germline ends. DNA for the CDR3: TGTGCCAGCTCATCGAGGACAGACCCTGAAAACTCTGGGGCCAACGTCCTGACTTTC. Translated: CASSSRTDPENSGANVLTF.

The chain uses TRBV19 and TRBJ2-5; 9 bases map to TRBD1. This CDR3 comprises 21 residues. With V trimmed by 4 bases and J by 1 base, 22 bases remained unmatched. The germline gives CDR1 LNHDA, CDR2 SQIVND (reference sequence). CDR3 residues: CASSRKSQGAAGRVFQETQYF. The DNA for the CDR3 is TGTGCCAGTAGTAGGAAATCACAGGGGGCAGCCGGTCGGGTTTTCCAAGAGACCCAGTACTTC.

This clone showed up just once. The chain recombines TRBV18 with TRBJ2-3; no reliable D call. Germline CDR1 KGHSH, CDR2 LQKENI. This CDR3 spans 12 amino acids. V lost 6 bases, J lost 0 bases, and 4 bases lay in between. CDR3 region: CASSLSTDTQYF. DNA of the CDR3: TGTGCCAGCTCCCTCAGCACAGATACGCAGTATTTT.

The chain combines TRBV5-1 with TRBJ1-2; weak D call: TRBD1 (5 bases). The germline CDR1 and CDR2 sequences are SGHRS and YFSETQ. The length of the CDR3 is 13 residues. Trimming removed 5 bases from V and 5 bases from J, with 13 bases in between. The CDR3 DNA sequence: TGCGCCAGCAGTTCACAGGCGACTTATGGCTACACCTTC. Protein sequence: CASSSQATYGYTF.

This clone was found once. The chain combines TRBV5-8 with TRBJ2-5, with D unclear. The CDR3 sequence is 11 residues long. V gave up 7 bases and J gave up 5 bases, with 9 bases separating them. CDR1 is SGHTS and CDR2 is YDEGEE in the germline V gene. This CDR3 reads CASGRGETQYF. The CDR3 DNA follows: TGTGCCAGCGGGCGTGGGGAGACCCAGTACTTC.

The chain carries TRBV28 and TRBJ2-7; 8 bases line up with TRBD1. Losses at the gene ends were 3 bases for V and 7 bases for J; bases not matched to a gene: 17. The CDR3 totals 17 residues. CDR1 MDHEN and CDR2 SYDVKM come from the germline V gene. CDR3 protein: CASSFEGFRQGPKEQYF. The CDR3, as DNA: TGTGCCAGCAGTTTTGAGGGCTTTAGACAGGGGCCAAAGGAGCAGTACTTC.

V gene TRBV21-1 combines with J gene TRBJ1-5. TRBV21-1 is a documented pseudogene. There are 16 residues in the CDR3. Here the CDR3 reads CASSKGAEASNQPQHF. The CDR3 nucleotides are TGTGCCAGCAGCAAAGGGGCAGAGGCTAGCAATCAGCCCCAGCATTTT.

The chain links TRBV19 to TRBJ2-7, with TRBD1 identical over 9 bases. Germline V gene data show CDR1 as LNHDA and CDR2 as SQIVND (reference sequence). CDR3 length equals 15 residues. The J segment lost 3 bases and the V segment lost 9 bases, leaving 12 bases of the junction unmatched. The chain's CDR3 is CARVPRDREDYEQYF. CDR3 DNA: TGTGCCAGAGTGCCCCGGGACAGGGAAGACTACGAGCAGTACTTC. Based on the CDR3 plus reference TRBV19 and TRBJ2-7, the full variable domain is DGGITQSPKYLFRKEGQNVTLSCEQNLNHDAMYWYRQDPGQGLRLIYYSQIVNDFQKGDIAEGYSVSREKKESFPLTVTSAQKNPTAFYLCARVPRDREDYEQYFGPGTRLTVT.

The V gene is TRBV11-3, the J gene TRBJ2-1; TRBD1 might be the D (6 bases). The germline gives CDR1 SGHNT, CDR2 YENEEA. V lost 2 bases, J lost 10 bases, and 12 bases lay in between. The CDR3 totals 13 residues. In DNA, the CDR3 is TGTGCCAGCAGCTTACGTCAGGGGTGGGAGCAGTTCTTC. It translates to CASSLRQGWEQFF.